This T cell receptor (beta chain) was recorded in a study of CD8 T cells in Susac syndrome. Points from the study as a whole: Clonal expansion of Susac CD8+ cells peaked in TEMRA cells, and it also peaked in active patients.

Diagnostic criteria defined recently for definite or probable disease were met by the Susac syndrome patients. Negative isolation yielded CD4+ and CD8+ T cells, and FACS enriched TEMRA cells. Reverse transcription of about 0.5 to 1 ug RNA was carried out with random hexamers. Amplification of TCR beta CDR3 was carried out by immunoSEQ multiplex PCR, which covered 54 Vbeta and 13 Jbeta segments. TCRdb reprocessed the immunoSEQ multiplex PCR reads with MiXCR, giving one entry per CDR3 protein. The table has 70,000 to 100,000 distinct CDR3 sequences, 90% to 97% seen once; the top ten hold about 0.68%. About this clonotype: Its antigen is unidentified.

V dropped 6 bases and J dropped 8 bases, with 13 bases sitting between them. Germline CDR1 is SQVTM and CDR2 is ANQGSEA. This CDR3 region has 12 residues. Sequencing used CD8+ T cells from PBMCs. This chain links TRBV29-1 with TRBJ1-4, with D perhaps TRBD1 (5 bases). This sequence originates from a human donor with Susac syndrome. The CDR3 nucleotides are TGCAGCGTCGTCGGGGCAGGAGAAAAACTGTTTTTT. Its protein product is CSVVGAGEKLFF.